This TCR beta chain was sequenced in a study of blood T cell repertoires in COVID-19. Background on the study: Acute and convalescent COVID-19 samples came from the United States, Italy and Spain.

The table came from immunoSEQ multiplex PCR; TCRdb's copy has only in-frame clones and leaves some out. The data contain approximately 100,000 clones, approximately 90% of them singletons. This clone was picked up a small number of times. The TCR comes from a woman of 80 years or more with acute or convalescent COVID-19. Sequenced: peripheral blood.

The DNA for the CDR3 is TGCGCCAGCAGTGAGGACGGACATAACACCGGGGAGCTGTTTTTT. Translated: CASSEDGHNTGELFF. This chain connects TRBV10-1 to TRBJ2-2, with a weak D call TRBD1 (5 bases). Trimming removed 2 bases from V and 2 bases from J, with 9 bases in between. Germline V gene sequence: CDR1 WNHNN, CDR2 SYGVQD (reference sequence). The CDR3 spans 15 residues.